This TCR beta chain originates from a study of beta chain features in type 1 diabetes. Sorted CD4+ subsets: naive, central memory, regulatory, stem cell-like memory (CD45RO/CCR7/CD25/CD127/CD95/CD27 panel). The isolated RNA, all of it, was reverse transcribed, so expressed TCRB transcripts were what got sequenced. Average reads for naive, central memory and regulatory T cell samples were about 3.6 million. Data came from immunoSEQ multiplex PCR; TCRdb stores just in-frame clones and leaves some out. The sample records around 180,000 clones, 7.8% being singletons. Overall study findings and caveats: Shortening that was moderate but significant affected the TCRB CDR3s of Type 1 diabetes patients in all four CD4+ subsets. There were fewer insertions and more deletions at the VDJ junctions of type 1 diabetes patients. Patients' naive, central memory and Treg TCRB repertoires seemed closer to one another than those of healthy donors.

The CDR3 consists of 17 residues. V lost 4 bases and J lost 5; bases outside the gene matches: 11. The germline gives CDR1 MGHDK, CDR2 SYGVNS. This clone occurred a few times. Its matching antigen is unknown. The J gene is TRBJ2-2, the V gene TRBV25-1, with 9 bases aligning to TRBD1. The source is a woman in her thirties or forties with type 1 diabetes. Sequences were obtained from central memory CD4+ T cells from blood. For the CDR3, the DNA is TGTGCCAGCAGTGTCCCTCCGGGACAGGGACGGACCGGGGAGCTGTTTTTT. This translates into CASSVPPGQGRTGELFF.